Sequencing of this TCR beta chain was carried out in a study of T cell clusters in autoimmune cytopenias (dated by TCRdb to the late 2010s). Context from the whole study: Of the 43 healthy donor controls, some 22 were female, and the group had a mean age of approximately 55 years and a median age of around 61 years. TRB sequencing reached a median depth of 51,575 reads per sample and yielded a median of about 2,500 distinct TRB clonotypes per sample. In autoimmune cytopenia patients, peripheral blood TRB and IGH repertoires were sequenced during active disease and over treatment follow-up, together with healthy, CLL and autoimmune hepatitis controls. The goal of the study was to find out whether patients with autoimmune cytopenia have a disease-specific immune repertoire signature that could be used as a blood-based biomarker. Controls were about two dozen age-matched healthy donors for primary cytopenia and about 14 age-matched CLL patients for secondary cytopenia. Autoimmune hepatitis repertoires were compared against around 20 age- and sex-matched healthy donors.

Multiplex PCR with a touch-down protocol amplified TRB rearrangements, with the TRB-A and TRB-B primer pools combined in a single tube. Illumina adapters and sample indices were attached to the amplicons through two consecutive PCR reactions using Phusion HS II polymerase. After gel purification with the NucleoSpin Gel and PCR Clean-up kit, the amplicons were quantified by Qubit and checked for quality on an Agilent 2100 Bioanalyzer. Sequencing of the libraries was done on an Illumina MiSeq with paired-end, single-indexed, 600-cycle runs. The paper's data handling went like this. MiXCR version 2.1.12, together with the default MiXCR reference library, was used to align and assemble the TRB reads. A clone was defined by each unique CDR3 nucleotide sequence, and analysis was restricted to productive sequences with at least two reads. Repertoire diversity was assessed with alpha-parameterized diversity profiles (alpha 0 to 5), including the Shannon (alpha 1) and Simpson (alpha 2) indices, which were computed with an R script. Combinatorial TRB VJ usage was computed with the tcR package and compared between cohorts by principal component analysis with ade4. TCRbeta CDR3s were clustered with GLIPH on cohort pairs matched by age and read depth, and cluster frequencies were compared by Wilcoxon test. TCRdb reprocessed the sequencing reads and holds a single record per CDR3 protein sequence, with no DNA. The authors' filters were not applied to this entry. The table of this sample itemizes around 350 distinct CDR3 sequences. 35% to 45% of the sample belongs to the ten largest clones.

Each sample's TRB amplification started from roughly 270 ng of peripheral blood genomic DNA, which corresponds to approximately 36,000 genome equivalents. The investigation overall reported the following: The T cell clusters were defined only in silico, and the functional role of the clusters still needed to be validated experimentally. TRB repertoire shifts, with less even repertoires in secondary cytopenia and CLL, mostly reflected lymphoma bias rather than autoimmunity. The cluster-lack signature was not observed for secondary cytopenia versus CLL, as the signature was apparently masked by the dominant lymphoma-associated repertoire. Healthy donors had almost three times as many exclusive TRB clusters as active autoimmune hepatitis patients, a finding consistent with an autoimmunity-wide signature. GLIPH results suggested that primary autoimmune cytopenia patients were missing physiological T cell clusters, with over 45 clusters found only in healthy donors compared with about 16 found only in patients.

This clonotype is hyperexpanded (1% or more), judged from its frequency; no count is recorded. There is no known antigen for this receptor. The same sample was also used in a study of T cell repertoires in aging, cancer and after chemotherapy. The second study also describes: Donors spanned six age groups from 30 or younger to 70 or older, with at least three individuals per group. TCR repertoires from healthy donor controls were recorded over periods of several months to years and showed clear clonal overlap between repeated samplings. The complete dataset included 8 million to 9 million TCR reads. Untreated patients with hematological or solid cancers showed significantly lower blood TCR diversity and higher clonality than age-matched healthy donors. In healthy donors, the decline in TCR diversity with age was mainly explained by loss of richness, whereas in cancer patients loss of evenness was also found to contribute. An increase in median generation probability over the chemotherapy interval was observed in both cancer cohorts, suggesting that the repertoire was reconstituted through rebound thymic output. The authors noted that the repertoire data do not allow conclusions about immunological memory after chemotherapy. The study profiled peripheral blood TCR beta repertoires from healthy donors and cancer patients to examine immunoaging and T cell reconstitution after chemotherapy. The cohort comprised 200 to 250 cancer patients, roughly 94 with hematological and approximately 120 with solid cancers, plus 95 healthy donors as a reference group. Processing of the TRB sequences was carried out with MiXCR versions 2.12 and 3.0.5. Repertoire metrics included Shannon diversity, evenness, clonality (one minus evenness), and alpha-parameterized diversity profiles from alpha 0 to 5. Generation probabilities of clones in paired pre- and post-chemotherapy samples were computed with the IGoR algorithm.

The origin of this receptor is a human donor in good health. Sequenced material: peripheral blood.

CDR3 reads: CASSLSSRPESVSPLHF. The chain uses TRBV27 and TRBJ1-6. Inclusive of the bounding cysteine and phenylalanine, the CDR3 is 17 residues long. No coding sequence is recorded. CDR1 MNHEY and CDR2 SMNVEV were looked up in the germline V gene (reference sequence).